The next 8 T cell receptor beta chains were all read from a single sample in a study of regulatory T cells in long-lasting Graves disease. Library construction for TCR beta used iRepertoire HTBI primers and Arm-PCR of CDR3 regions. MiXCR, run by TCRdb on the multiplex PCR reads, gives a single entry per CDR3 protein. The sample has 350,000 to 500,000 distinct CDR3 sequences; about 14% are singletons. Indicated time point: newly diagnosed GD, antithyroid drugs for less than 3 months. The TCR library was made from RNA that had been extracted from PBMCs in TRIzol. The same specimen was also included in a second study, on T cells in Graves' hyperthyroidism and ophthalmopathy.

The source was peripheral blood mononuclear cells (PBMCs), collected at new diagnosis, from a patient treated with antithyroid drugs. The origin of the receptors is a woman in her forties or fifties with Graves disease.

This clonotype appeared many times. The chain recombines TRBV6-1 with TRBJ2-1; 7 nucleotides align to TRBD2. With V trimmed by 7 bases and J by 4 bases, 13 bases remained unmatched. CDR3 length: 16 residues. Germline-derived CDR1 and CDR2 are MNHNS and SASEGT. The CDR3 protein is CASNPLFGRHYNEQFF. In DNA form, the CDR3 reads TGTGCCAGCAACCCCCTTTTCGGGAGGCATTACAATGAGCAGTTCTTC.

The CDR3 sequence: CAWREKASSGNTIYF. The CDR3 DNA reads as TGTGCCTGGAGGGAAAAGGCTTCCTCTGGAAACACCATATATTTT. V is TRBV30 and J is TRBJ1-3; D remains ambiguous. Per germline, CDR1 GTSNPN and CDR2 SVGIG (reference sequence). The germline V and J ends were trimmed by 3 bases and 0 bases, with 12 bases remaining between them. CDR3 length: 15 residues.

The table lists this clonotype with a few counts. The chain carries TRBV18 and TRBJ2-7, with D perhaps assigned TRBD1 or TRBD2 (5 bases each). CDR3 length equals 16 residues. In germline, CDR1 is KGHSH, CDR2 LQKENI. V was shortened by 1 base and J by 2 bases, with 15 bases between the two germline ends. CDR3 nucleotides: TGTGCCAGCTCACCACGGGGGTCAGAGTCCCCCTACGAGCAGTACTTC. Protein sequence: CASSPRGSESPYEQYF.

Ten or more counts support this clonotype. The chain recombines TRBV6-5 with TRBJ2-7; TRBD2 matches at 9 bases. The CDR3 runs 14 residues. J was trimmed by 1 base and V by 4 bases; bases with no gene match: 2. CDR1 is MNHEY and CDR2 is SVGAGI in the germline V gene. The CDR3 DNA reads TGTGCCAGCAGTTTTGCGGGAGGGTCCTACGAGCAGTACTTC. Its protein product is CASSFAGGSYEQYF.

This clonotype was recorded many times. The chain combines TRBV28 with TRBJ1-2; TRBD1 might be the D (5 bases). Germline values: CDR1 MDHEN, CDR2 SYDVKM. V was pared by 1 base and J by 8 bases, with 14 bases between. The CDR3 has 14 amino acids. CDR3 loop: CASSLSPGTRGYTF. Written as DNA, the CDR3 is TGTGCCAGCAGTTTATCCCCGGGGACCCGGGGCTACACCTTC.

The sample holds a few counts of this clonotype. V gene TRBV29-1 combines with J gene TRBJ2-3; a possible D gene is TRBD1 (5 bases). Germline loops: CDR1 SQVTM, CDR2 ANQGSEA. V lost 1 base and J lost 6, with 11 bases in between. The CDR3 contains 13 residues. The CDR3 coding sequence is TGCAGCGTTGAAGTTGGGGCAGGGGATACGCAGTATTTT. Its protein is CSVEVGAGDTQYF.

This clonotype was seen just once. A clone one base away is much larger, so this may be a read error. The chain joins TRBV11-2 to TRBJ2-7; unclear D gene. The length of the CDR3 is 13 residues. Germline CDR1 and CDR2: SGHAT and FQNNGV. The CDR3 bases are TGTGCCAACAGCTTCCAAACCGCCTACGAGCAGTACTTC. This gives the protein CANSFQTAYEQYF.

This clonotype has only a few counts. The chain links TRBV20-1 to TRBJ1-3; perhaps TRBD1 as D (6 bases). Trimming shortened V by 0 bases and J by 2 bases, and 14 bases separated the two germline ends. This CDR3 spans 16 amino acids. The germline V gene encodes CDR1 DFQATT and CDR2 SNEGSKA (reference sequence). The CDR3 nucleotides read TGCAGTGCTAGAGATCCGGCAGGGGCTACTGGAAACACCATATATTTT. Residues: CSARDPAGATGNTIYF.